These 29 T cell receptor beta chains were all obtained from the same sample, sequenced in a study of cytomegalovirus exposure and HLA in healthy donors (dated by TCRdb to the late 2010s). The library was obtained by the immunoSEQ multiplex PCR assay. For the multiplex PCR, a mixture combining 60 forward primers for TCR Vbeta segments and 13 reverse primers for TCR Jbeta segments was used. TCRdb re-hosts the immuneACCESS table, in-frame sequences only. Its copies lack some clones; in the studies checked, an unresolved V gene accounts for under half of them, and the cause for the rest is not known. The sample table holds some 99,000 clones, of which around 77% were seen once. Around 7.2% of the sample is in the top ten clones. The specimen was PBMCs. Source of these receptors: a female donor in good health and CMV-seronegative.

J is TRBJ1-1 and V is TRBV7-6; 9 nucleotides agree with TRBD1. The CDR3 has 13 amino acids. With 3 bases clipped from V and 6 bases from J, the junction kept 2 bases outside the gene matches. The germline CDR1 and CDR2 sequences are SGHVS and FNYEAQ. CDR3 sequence reads: CASSFDRGAEAFF. CDR3 in DNA: TGTGCCAGCAGCTTCGACAGGGGGGCTGAAGCTTTCTTT.

Only a few counts were recorded for this clone. The junction departs from germline at one end; a sequencing error may be responsible. The chain has TRBV6-5 and TRBJ2-7; 9 bases align to TRBD2. Germline CDR1 and CDR2: MNHEY and SVGAGI. The CDR3 is made up of 13 amino acids. In nucleotides, the CDR3 is TGTGCCAGCAGCGTGACACGAGAGCGGGAGGCGAACTTC. Amino acids: CASSVTREREANF.

The chain has TRBV20-1 and TRBJ1-2; TRBD1 might be the D (6 bases). CDR1 and CDR2 (germline): DFQATT, SNEGSKA (reference sequence). The CDR3 consists of 11 residues. Trimming took 6 bases from V and 5 from J, leaving 10 bases between them. The CDR3 region is CSAYRVYGYTF. Written as DNA, the CDR3 is TGCAGTGCCTACAGGGTTTATGGCTACACCTTC.

This rearrangement joins TRBV27 to TRBJ1-1; 8 bases are a match to TRBD1. Per germline, CDR1 MNHEY and CDR2 SMNVEV (reference sequence). V gave up 7 bases and J gave up 0 bases; unmatched junction bases: 4. The CDR3 contains 14 residues. The DNA of the CDR3 is TGTGCCAGCATTGACAGGGGACTGAACACTGAAGCTTTCTTT. Residues: CASIDRGLNTEAFF.

In this sample, this clone turned up once. This chain uses TRBV9 with TRBJ2-3; 13 bases are a match to TRBD2. Per germline, CDR1 SGDLS and CDR2 YYNGEE. J was trimmed by 6 bases and V by 0 bases; bases with no gene match: 7. This CDR3 has 17 residues. CDR3 DNA: TGTGCCAGCAGCGTAGCTTGGACTAGCGGGGGAGACGATACGCAGTATTTT. Translation: CASSVAWTSGGDDTQYF.

This clone was counted only a few times. The sample contains more than one DNA sequence encoding this CDR3. The J gene is TRBJ1-2, the V gene TRBV30, with 8 bases aligning to TRBD1. The V and J ends lost 3 bases and 8 bases, in that order; junction bases with no gene match: 5. The CDR3 is 12 residues long. Per the germline V gene, CDR1 is GTSNPN and CDR2 is SVGIG (reference sequence). The CDR3 DNA reads as TGTGCCTGGAGGCAGGGGGCGTACGGCTACACCTTC. Amino acids: CAWRQGAYGYTF. The complete variable domain, with remaining parts taken from reference TRBV30 and TRBJ1-2, reads SQTIHQWPATLVQPVGSPLSLECTVEGTSNPNLYWYRQAAGRGLQLLFYSVGIGQISSEVPQNLSASRPQDRQFILSSKKLLLSDSGFYLCAWRQGAYGYTFGSGTRLTVV.

The rearrangement links TRBV28 to TRBJ2-5; D remains ambiguous. Germline CDR1 is MDHEN and CDR2 is SYDVKM. With 6 bases removed from V and 2 bases from J, the gap between germline ends came to 10 bases. This CDR3 is built from 13 residues. This chain's CDR3 is CASRTPSQETQYF. CDR3 nucleotide sequence: TGTGCCAGCAGGACACCCAGTCAAGAGACCCAGTACTTC.

This chain's CDR3 is CASSSYQGARRNEQFF. Written as DNA, the CDR3 is TGCGCCAGCAGCTCCTACCAGGGGGCGAGGAGGAATGAGCAGTTCTTC. This sequence joins TRBV5-1 and TRBJ2-1; 8 bases agree with TRBD1. Per germline, CDR1 SGHRS and CDR2 YFSETQ. This CDR3 has 16 residues. V trimming: 3 bases; J trimming: 7 bases; junction bases outside the gene matches: 12.

CDR3 coding DNA: TGTGCCAGCAGCAATAGCGGGGGGGCCGCATCCTACAATGAGCAGTTCTTC. Translated, it gives CASSNSGGAASYNEQFF. This rearrangement joins TRBV7-3 to TRBJ2-1; 11 bases align to TRBD2. Germline V lookup: CDR1 SGHTA, CDR2 FQGTGA. This CDR3 contains 17 residues. After removal of 5 bases from V and 1 base from J, the junction contained 7 bases not matched to a gene. Full variable domain (missing parts from reference TRBV7-3 and TRBJ2-1): GAGVSQTPSNKVTEKGKYVELRCDPISGHTALYWYRQSLGQGPEFLIYFQGTGAADDSGLPNDRFFAVRPEGSVSTLKIQRTERGDSAVYLCASSNSGGAASYNEQFFGPGTRLTVL.

This clone has a handful of counts. The V call is TRBV27, the J call TRBJ2-2; D might be TRBD2 (5 bases). CDR1 is MNHEY, CDR2 SMNVEV, per germline (reference sequence). The CDR3 runs 16 residues. Trimming left V 0 bases short and J 3 bases short, with 11 bases between. CDR3 in DNA: TGTGCCAGCAGTTTATCCGGGTCGGGGTACACCGGGGAGCTGTTTTTT. Translation gives CASSLSGSGYTGELFF.

This chain connects TRBV6-5 to TRBJ2-2; a weak D match, TRBD2 (5 bases). Trimming took off 4 bases at V and 7 bases at J, with 16 bases between the two ends. Germline V CDR1 and CDR2: MNHEY, SVGAGI. The CDR3 has 15 amino acids. The CDR3 protein is CASSFGSREGGELFF. CDR3 bases: TGTGCCAGCAGTTTTGGATCCCGAGAGGGCGGGGAGCTGTTTTTT.

CDR3: CASSQDWEGNSYNSPLHF. DNA of the CDR3: TGCGCCAGCAGCCAAGATTGGGAGGGGAACTCCTATAATTCACCCCTCCACTTT. The chain uses TRBV4-3 and TRBJ1-6; TRBD1 is a possible D gene (5 bases). This CDR3 spans 18 amino acids. Deletions cut 0 bases from V and 0 bases from J, with 12 bases between. Per germline, CDR1 LGHNA and CDR2 YSLEER.

The V call is TRBV19, the J call TRBJ2-7; possibly TRBD2 for D (6 bases). V lost 6 bases and J 0 bases, leaving 12 bases between the germline ends. CDR3 length equals 14 residues. Germline V gives CDR1 LNHDA, CDR2 SQIVND (reference sequence). CDR3 protein: CASRISGSSYEQYF. CDR3 sequence (DNA): TGTGCCAGTAGGATTAGCGGTAGCTCCTACGAGCAGTACTTC.

This clone was seen many times. This chain connects TRBV7-8 to TRBJ1-2, with TRBD1 matching over 8 bases. The CDR3 is made up of 16 amino acids. Trimming cost V 3 bases and J 3 bases; bases outside gene matches: 9. Germline values: CDR1 SGHVS, CDR2 FQNEAQ. The chain's CDR3 is CASSLGSGGADYGYTF. The CDR3 nucleotides are TGTGCCAGCAGCTTGGGCTCAGGGGGCGCCGACTATGGCTACACCTTC.

This clone has a single count. The rearrangement links TRBV7-9 to TRBJ2-5, with TRBD2 identical over 15 bases. Germline V lookup: CDR1 SEHNR, CDR2 FQNEAQ (reference sequence). The CDR3 spans 15 residues. V was clipped by 4 bases and J by 7 bases; unmatched bases: 4. CDR3 in DNA: TGTGCCAGCAGCTATACGGGACTAGCGGGAGGGACCCAGTACTTC. It specifies CASSYTGLAGGTQYF.

CDR3 region: CASSYDTSGEETQYF. As DNA, the CDR3 is TGTGCCAGCAGTTACGATACTAGCGGGGAAGAGACCCAGTACTTC. This chain joins TRBV6-5 and TRBJ2-5; TRBD2 matches 10 bases. Trimming removed 2 bases from V and 3 bases from J; junction bases left unmatched: 3. The CDR3 has 15 residues. The germline V gene encodes CDR1 MNHEY and CDR2 SVGAGI.

This chain uses TRBV10-1 with TRBJ1-6; tentative D call: TRBD1 (6 bases). This CDR3 comprises 13 residues. The germline V gene has CDR1 WNHNN and CDR2 SYGVQD (reference sequence). V was clipped by 3 bases and J by 6 bases, with 6 bases between them. This CDR3 reads CASSEQGNSPLHF. For the CDR3, the DNA is TGCGCCAGCAGTGAACAGGGTAATTCACCCCTCCACTTT.

This clone was seen just once. The chain carries TRBV4-3 and TRBJ1-1; tentatively, D is TRBD1 (5 bases). The CDR3 is made up of 16 amino acids. The germline V and J ends were trimmed by 1 base and 7 bases, with 19 bases remaining between them. Germline lookup yields CDR1 LGHNA and CDR2 YSLEER. As DNA, the CDR3 is TGCGCCAGCAGCCAAGCTTTCTTGGGCGGAACAGGTGAAGCTTTCTTT. Translation gives CASSQAFLGGTGEAFF.

The genes are TRBV11-2 and TRBJ1-2; weak D call: TRBD1 (5 bases). V was cut by 1 base and J by 4 bases, with 10 bases left in between. Germline CDR1 and CDR2: SGHAT and FQNNGV. The CDR3 covers 14 residues. Here the CDR3 DNA reads TGTGCCAGCAGCTTAGCGGGGGGACGCTATGGCTACACCTTC. Translation gives CASSLAGGRYGYTF.

This chain connects TRBV6-1 to TRBJ2-7; the D gene is possibly TRBD1 (5 bases). The CDR3 extends over 11 amino acids. V was trimmed by 8 bases and J by 2 bases, leaving 7 bases between them. Germline V gene sequence: CDR1 MNHNS, CDR2 SASEGT. As DNA, the CDR3 is TGTGCCAGCGAAGGGGCCTACGAGCAGTACTTC. It specifies CASEGAYEQYF.

A remark on this clone: Germline is not matched at one junction end, which may reflect a read error. J is TRBJ2-3 and V is TRBV5-4; D might be TRBD1 (6 bases). CDR1 is SGHNT and CDR2 is YYREEE in the germline V gene (reference sequence). The CDR3 runs to 12 residues. The CDR3 sequence is CASSSDSSTFHF. The CDR3 nucleotides read TGTGCCAGCAGCTCGGACAGTTCCACTTTCCATTTT.

The CDR3 DNA sequence: TGTGCCAGCAGATCGAACACTGGAGTCTACAATGAGCAGTTCTTC. Its translation is CASRSNTGVYNEQFF. The chain links TRBV27 to TRBJ2-1; unclear D gene. This CDR3 region has 15 residues. The V gene lost 6 bases and the J gene lost 3 bases, with 15 bases spanning the gap. Germline loops: CDR1 MNHEY, CDR2 SMNVEV (reference sequence).

This chain connects TRBV19 to TRBJ2-5; the D gene is possibly TRBD1 (6 bases). With 4 bases removed from V and 1 base from J, the gap between germline ends came to 16 bases. The germline V gene encodes CDR1 LNHDA and CDR2 SQIVND (reference sequence). The length of the CDR3 is 16 residues. CDR3 residues: CASSRPGHLTQETQYF. The CDR3 region has the DNA TGTGCCAGTAGTAGACCGGGACACCTAACCCAAGAGACCCAGTACTTC.

The CDR3 sequence: CASSISSGSNEQFF. The DNA of the CDR3 is TGTGCCAGTAGTATTTCTAGCGGGAGTAATGAGCAGTTCTTC. The rearrangement links TRBV19 to TRBJ2-1; 10 nucleotides match TRBD2. The CDR3 covers 14 residues. V trimming: 3 bases; J trimming: 7 bases; junction bases outside the gene matches: 3. Looked up from germline, CDR1 is LNHDA and CDR2 is SQIVND (reference sequence).

The rearrangement links TRBV5-4 to TRBJ2-1; D is unclear. Trimming took off 2 bases at V and 5 bases at J, with 5 bases between the two ends. Germline CDR1 is SGHNT and CDR2 is YYREEE (reference sequence). CDR3 size: 12 residues. CDR3: CASSFHDNEQFF. CDR3 DNA sequence: TGTGCCAGCAGCTTTCATGACAATGAGCAGTTCTTC.

The chain is built from TRBV25-1 and TRBJ1-3; TRBD1 matches 7 bases. Trimming took 1 base from V and 4 from J; bases not matched to a gene: 10. This CDR3 is 17 amino acids long. Germline V lookup: CDR1 MGHDK, CDR2 SYGVNS. This CDR3 is CASSEFSPGGSGNTIYF. The CDR3, as DNA: TGTGCCAGCAGTGAATTCTCCCCAGGGGGTAGCGGAAACACCATATATTTT.

The CDR3 sequence: CASSSARDRAFNEQFF. DNA of the CDR3: TGTGCCAGCAGCTCCGCCCGGGACAGGGCGTTTAATGAGCAGTTCTTC. The chain uses TRBV7-9 and TRBJ2-1; 9 bases map to TRBD1. The CDR3 runs 16 residues. V lost 4 bases, J lost 7 bases, and 11 bases stayed unmatched. Germline values: CDR1 SEHNR, CDR2 FQNEAQ (reference sequence). The full variable domain, its missing parts supplied by reference TRBV7-9 and TRBJ2-1, is DTGVSQNPRHKITKRGQNVTFRCDPISEHNRLYWYRQTLGQGPEFLTYFQNEAQLEKSRLLSDRFSAERPKGSFSTLEIQRTEQGDSAMYLCASSSARDRAFNEQFFGPGTRLTVL.

This chain uses TRBV19 with TRBJ1-5; TRBD1 is a possible D gene (6 bases). In germline, CDR1 is LNHDA, CDR2 SQIVND (reference sequence). The V end was cut by 5 bases, the J end by 1 base, with 12 bases between. This CDR3 has 15 amino acids. CDR3 sequence: CASSAFTGSNQPQHF. In nucleotides, the CDR3 is TGTGCCAGTAGTGCCTTTACAGGGAGCAATCAGCCCCAGCATTTT.

The rearrangement joins TRBV15 to TRBJ2-7; tentative D call: TRBD2 (5 bases). The V gene's germline CDR1 is LNHNV and CDR2 YYDKDF (reference sequence). The ends were cut back, 5 bases at V and 5 bases at J, with 13 bases in the middle. This CDR3 has 13 residues. CDR3 bases: TGTGCCACCAGCTCCGAGGGTGACAACGAGCAGTACTTC. This translates into CATSSEGDNEQYF.